Reported below is one TCR beta chain. This sample stems from a study of shared clonotypes between healthy human individuals. Measured with immunoSEQ multiplex PCR; TCRdb has only the in-frame clones, and not every one. The sample has over 400,000 clones, about 84% seen once. Germline V gene data show CDR1 as MNHEY and CDR2 as SVGAGI. V shed 1 base, J shed 8 bases, and the junction held 6 bases outside the gene matches. The CDR3 runs 16 residues. The clonotype was recovered from a woman between 40 and 55 years old in good health. Some clones in this sample may be carry-over from other donors' samples. The V and J genes are TRBV6-5 and TRBJ2-1, with 12 bases aligning to TRBD2. The source material was PBMCs. The CDR3 DNA reads TGTGCCAGCAGTTACTTCCTAGCGGGAGGGAGGGATGAGCAGTTCTTC. It encodes CASSYFLAGGRDEQFF.